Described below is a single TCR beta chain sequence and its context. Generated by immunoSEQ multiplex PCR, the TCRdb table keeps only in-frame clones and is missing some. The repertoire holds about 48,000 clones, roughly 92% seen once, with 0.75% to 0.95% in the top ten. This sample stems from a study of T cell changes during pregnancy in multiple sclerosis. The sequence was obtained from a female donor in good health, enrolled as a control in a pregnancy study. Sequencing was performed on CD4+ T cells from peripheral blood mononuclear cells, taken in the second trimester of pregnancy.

The CDR3 sequence is CASKVRVDQPQHF. As DNA, the CDR3 is TGTGCCAGCAAGGTCCGGGTGGATCAGCCCCAGCATTTT. The chain couples TRBV6-5 to TRBJ1-5; D is ambiguous. The germline V gene encodes CDR1 MNHEY and CDR2 SVGAGI. This CDR3 has 13 residues. V was shortened by 7 bases and J by 5 bases, with 12 bases between the two germline ends.